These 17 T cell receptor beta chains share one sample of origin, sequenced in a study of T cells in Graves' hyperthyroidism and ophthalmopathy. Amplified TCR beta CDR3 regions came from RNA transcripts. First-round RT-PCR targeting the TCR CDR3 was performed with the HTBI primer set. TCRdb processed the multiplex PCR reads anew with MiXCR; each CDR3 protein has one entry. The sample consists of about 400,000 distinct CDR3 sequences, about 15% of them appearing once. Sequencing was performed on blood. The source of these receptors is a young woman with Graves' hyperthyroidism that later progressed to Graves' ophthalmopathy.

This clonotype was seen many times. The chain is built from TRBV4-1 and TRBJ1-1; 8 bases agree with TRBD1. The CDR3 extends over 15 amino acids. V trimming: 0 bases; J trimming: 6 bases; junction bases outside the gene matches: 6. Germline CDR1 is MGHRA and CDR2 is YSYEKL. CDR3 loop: CASSQEPMDRAEAFF. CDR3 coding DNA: TGCGCCAGCAGCCAAGAACCGATGGACAGGGCTGAAGCTTTCTTT.

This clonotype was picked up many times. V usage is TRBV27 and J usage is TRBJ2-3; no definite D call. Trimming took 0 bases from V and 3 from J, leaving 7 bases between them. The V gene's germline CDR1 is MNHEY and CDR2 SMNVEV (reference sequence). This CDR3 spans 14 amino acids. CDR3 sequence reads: CASSLSPGTDTQYF. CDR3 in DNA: TGTGCCAGCAGTTTATCGCCTGGGACAGATACGCAGTATTTT.

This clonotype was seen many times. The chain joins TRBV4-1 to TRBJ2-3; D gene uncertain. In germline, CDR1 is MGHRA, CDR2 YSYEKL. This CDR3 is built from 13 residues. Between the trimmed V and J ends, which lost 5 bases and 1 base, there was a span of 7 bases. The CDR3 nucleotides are TGCGCCAGCAGCGCGTCCCGCACAGATACGCAGTATTTT. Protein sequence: CASSASRTDTQYF.

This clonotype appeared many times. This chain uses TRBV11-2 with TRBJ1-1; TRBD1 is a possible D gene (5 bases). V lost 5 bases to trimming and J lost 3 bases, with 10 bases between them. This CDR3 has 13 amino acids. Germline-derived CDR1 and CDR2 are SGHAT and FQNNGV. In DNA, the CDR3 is TGTGCCAGCAGCATCAGGGTGGACACTGAAGCTTTCTTT. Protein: CASSIRVDTEAFF. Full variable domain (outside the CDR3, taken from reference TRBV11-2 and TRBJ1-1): EAGVAQSPRYKIIEKRQSVAFWCNPISGHATLYWYQQILGQGPKLLIQFQNNGVVDDSQLPKDRFSAERLKGVDSTLKIQPAKLEDSAVYLCASSIRVDTEAFFGQGTRLTVV.

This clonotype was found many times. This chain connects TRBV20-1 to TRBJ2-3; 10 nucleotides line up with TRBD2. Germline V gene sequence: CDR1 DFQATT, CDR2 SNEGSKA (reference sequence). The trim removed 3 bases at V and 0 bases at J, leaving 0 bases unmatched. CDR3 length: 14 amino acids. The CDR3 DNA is TGCAGTGCTAGGACTAGCGGGAGCACAGATACGCAGTATTTT. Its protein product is CSARTSGSTDTQYF.

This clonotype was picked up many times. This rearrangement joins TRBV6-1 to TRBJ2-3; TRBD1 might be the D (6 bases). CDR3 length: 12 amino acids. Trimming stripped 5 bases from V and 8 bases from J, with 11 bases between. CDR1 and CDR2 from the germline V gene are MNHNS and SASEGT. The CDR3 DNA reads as TGTGCCAGCAGTCCCCCCAGGGGTACGCAGTATTTT. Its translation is CASSPPRGTQYF.

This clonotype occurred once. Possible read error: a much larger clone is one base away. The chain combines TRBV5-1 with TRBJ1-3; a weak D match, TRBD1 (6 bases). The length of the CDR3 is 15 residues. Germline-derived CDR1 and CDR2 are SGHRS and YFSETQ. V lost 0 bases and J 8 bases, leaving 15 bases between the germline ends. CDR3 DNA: TGCGCCAGCAGCTTGGAGGGGGGCGCGGGACACACCATATATTTT. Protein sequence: CASSLEGGAGHTIYF.

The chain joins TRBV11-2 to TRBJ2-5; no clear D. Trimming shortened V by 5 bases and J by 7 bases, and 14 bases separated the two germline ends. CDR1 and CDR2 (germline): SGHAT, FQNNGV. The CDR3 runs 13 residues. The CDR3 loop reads CASSQDGPWTQYF. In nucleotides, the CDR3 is TGTGCCAGCAGCCAGGACGGCCCGTGGACCCAGTACTTC.

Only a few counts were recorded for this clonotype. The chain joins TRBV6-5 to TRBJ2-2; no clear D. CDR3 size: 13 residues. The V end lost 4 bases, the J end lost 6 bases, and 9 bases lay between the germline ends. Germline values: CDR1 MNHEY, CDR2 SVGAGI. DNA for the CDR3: TGTGCCAGCAGTTTCGGGTACTCCGGGGAGCTGTTTTTT. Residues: CASSFGYSGELFF.

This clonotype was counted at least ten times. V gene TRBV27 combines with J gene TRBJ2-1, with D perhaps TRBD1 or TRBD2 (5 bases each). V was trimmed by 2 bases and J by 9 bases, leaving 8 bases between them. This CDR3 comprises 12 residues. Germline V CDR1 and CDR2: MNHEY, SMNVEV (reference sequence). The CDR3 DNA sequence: TGTGCCAGCAGTTTACCCGGGACTGAGCAGTTCTTC. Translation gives CASSLPGTEQFF.

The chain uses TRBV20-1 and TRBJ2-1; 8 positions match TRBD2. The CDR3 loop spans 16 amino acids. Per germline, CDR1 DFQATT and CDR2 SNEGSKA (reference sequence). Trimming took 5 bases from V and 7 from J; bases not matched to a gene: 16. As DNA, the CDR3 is TGCAGTGCTGGACTAGGGGTAAGAAGCGGGAGAAATGAGCAGTTCTTC. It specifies CSAGLGVRSGRNEQFF.

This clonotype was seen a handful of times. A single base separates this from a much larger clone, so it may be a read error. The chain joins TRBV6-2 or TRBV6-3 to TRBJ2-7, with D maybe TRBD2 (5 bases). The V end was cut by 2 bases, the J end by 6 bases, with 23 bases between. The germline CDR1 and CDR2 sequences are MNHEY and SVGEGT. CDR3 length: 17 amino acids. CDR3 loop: CASSYLGPARGPGEQYF. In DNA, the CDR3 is TGTGCCAGCAGTTACCTCGGCCCAGCGAGAGGGCCCGGCGAGCAGTACTTC.

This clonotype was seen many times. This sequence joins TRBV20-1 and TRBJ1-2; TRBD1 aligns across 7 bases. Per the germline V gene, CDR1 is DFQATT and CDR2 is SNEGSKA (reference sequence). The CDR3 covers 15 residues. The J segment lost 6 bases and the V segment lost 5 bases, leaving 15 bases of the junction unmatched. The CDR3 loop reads CSADFGTASRNGYTF. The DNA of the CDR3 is TGCAGTGCTGATTTCGGGACAGCTTCTCGGAATGGCTACACCTTC.

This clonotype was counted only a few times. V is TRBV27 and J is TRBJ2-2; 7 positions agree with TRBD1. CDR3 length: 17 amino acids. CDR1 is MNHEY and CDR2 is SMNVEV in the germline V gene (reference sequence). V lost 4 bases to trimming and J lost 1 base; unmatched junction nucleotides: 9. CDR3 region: CASSSRLGQRNTGELFF. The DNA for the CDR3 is TGTGCCAGCAGTTCTCGGCTGGGACAGAGGAACACCGGGGAGCTGTTTTTT.

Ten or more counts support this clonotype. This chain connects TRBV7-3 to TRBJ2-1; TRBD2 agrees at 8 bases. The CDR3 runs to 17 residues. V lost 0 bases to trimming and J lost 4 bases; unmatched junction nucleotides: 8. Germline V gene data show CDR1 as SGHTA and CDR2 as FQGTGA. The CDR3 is CASSLTATSGTYNEQFF. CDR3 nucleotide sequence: TGTGCCAGCAGCTTAACTGCTACTAGCGGTACTTACAATGAGCAGTTCTTC.

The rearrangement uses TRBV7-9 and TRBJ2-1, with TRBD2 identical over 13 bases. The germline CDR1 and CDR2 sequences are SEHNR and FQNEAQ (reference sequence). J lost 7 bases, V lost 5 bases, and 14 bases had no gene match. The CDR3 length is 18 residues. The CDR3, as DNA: TGTGCCAGCAGCCCGAGGACGTCCGGGACTAGCGGGAAGAATGAGCAGTTCTTC. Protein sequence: CASSPRTSGTSGKNEQFF.

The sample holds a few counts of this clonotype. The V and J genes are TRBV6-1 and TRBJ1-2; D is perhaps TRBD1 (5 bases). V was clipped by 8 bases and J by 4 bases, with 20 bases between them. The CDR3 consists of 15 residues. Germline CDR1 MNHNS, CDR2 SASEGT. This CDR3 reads CASGPNIGGGYGYTF. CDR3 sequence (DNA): TGTGCCAGCGGGCCAAATATAGGCGGGGGCTATGGCTACACCTTC.